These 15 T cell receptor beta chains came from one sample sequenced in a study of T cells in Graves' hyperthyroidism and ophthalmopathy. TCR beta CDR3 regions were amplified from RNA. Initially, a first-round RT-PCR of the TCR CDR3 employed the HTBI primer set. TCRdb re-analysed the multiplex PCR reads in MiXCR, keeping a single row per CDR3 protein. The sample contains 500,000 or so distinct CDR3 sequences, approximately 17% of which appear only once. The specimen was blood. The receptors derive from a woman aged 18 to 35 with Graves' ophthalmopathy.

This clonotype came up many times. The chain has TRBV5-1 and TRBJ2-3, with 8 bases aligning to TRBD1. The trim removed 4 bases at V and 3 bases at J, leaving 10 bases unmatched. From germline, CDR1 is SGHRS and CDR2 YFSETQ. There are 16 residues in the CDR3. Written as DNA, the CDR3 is TGCGCCAGCAGCCTAGGACAGGGATCGGGGACAGATACGCAGTATTTT. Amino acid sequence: CASSLGQGSGTDTQYF.

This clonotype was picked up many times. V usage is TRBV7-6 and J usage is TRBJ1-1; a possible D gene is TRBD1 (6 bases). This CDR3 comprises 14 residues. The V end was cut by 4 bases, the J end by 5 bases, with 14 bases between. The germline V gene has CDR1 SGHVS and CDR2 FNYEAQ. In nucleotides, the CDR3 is TGTGCCAGCAGCTCAGCAGGGGATGGAACTGAAGCTTTCTTT. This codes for CASSSAGDGTEAFF.

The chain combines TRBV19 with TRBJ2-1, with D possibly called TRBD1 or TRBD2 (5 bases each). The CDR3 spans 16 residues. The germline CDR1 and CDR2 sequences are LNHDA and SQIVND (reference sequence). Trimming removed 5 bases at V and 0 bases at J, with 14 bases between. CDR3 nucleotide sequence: TGTGCCAGTAGTTTCCGGGACGGCAGCTCCTACAATGAGCAGTTCTTC. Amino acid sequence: CASSFRDGSSYNEQFF.

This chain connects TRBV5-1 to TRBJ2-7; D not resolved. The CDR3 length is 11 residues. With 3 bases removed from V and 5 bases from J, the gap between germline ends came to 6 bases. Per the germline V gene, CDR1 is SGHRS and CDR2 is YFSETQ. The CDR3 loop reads CASSYDHEQYF. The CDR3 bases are TGCGCCAGCAGCTACGACCACGAGCAGTACTTC.

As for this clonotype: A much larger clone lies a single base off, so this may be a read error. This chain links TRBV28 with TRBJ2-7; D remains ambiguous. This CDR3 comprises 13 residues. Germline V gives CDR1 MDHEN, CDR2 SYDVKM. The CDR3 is CASSFLGYYERYF. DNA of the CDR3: TGTGCCAGCAGTTTTTTAGGGTACTACGAGCGGTACTTC.

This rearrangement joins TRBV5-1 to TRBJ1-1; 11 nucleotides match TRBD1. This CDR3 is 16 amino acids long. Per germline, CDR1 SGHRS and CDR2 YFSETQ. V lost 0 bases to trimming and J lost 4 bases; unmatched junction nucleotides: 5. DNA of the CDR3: TGCGCCAGCAGCTTGGGTATGGGACAGGGGGGCACTGAAGCTTTCTTT. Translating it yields CASSLGMGQGGTEAFF.

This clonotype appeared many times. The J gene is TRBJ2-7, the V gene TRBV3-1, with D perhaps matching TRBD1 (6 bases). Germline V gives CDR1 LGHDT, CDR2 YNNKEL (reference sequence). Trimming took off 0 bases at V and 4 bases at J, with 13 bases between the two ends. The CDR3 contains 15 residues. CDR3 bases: TGTGCCAGCAGCCAAGATTACAGCAGGGGTTACGAGCAGTACTTC. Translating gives CASSQDYSRGYEQYF.

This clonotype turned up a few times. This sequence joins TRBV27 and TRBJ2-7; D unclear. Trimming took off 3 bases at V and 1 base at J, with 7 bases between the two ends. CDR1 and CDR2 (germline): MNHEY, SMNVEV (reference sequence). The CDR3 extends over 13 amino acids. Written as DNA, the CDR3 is TGTGCCAGCAGTTTTCAGGAATCCTACGAGCAGTACTTC. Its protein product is CASSFQESYEQYF.

The CDR3 region has the DNA TGTGCCAGCAGCACAGGGAGCGGAAACACCATATATTTT. Its translation is CASSTGSGNTIYF. This chain connects TRBV7-2 to TRBJ1-3, with D possibly TRBD1 on 6 matching bases. The CDR3 loop spans 13 amino acids. Germline CDR1 is SGHTA and CDR2 is FQGNSA. Deletions cut 5 bases from V and 4 bases from J, with 9 bases between.

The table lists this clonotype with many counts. The CDR3 loop is CSAPDRGPYEQYF. Here the CDR3 DNA reads TGCAGTGCTCCAGACAGGGGCCCCTACGAGCAGTACTTC. The chain links TRBV20-1 to TRBJ2-7; TRBD1 matches 8 bases. Germline loops: CDR1 DFQATT, CDR2 SNEGSKA (reference sequence). This CDR3 has 13 amino acids. V shed 5 bases and J 2 bases; nucleotides not matched to a gene: 5.

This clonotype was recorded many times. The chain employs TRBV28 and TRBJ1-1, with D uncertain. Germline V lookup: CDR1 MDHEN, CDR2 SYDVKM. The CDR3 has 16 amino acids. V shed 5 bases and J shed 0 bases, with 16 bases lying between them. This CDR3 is CASSMATFELNTEAFF. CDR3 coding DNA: TGTGCCAGCAGTATGGCCACCTTTGAGTTGAACACTGAAGCTTTCTTT.

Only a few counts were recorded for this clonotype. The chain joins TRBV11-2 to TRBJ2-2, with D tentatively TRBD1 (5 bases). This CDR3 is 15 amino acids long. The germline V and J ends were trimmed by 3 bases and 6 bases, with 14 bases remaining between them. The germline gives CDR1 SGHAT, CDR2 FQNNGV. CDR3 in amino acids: CASSFQGMGSGELFF. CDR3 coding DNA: TGTGCCAGCAGCTTTCAGGGAATGGGATCCGGGGAGCTGTTTTTT.

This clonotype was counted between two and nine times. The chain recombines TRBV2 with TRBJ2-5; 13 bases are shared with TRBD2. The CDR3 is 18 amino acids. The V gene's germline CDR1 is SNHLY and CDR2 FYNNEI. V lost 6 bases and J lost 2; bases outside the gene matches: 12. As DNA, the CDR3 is TGTGCCAGCAGCCCTGGACTAGCGGGAGTGGGGGAACAAGAGACCCAGTACTTC. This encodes CASSPGLAGVGEQETQYF. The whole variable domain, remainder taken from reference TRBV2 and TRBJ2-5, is EPEVTQTPSHQVTQMGQEVILRCVPISNHLYFYWYRQILGQKVEFLVSFYNNEISEKSEIFDDQFSVERPDGSNFTLKIRSTKLEDSAMYFCASSPGLAGVGEQETQYFGPGTRLLVL.

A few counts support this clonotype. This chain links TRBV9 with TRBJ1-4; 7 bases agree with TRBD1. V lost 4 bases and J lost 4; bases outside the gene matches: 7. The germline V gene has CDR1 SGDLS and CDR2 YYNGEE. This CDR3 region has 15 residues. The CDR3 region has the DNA TGTGCCAGCAGCTTAAGGGACAGCGTTAATGAAAAACTGTTTTTT. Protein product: CASSLRDSVNEKLFF.

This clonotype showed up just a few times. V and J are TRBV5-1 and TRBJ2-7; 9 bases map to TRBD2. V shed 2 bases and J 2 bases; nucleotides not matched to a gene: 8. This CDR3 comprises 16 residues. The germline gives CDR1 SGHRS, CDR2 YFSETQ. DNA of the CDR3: TGCGCCAGCAGCTTCTTACTAAGCGGGGGGCCCTACGAGCAGTACTTC. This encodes CASSFLLSGGPYEQYF.